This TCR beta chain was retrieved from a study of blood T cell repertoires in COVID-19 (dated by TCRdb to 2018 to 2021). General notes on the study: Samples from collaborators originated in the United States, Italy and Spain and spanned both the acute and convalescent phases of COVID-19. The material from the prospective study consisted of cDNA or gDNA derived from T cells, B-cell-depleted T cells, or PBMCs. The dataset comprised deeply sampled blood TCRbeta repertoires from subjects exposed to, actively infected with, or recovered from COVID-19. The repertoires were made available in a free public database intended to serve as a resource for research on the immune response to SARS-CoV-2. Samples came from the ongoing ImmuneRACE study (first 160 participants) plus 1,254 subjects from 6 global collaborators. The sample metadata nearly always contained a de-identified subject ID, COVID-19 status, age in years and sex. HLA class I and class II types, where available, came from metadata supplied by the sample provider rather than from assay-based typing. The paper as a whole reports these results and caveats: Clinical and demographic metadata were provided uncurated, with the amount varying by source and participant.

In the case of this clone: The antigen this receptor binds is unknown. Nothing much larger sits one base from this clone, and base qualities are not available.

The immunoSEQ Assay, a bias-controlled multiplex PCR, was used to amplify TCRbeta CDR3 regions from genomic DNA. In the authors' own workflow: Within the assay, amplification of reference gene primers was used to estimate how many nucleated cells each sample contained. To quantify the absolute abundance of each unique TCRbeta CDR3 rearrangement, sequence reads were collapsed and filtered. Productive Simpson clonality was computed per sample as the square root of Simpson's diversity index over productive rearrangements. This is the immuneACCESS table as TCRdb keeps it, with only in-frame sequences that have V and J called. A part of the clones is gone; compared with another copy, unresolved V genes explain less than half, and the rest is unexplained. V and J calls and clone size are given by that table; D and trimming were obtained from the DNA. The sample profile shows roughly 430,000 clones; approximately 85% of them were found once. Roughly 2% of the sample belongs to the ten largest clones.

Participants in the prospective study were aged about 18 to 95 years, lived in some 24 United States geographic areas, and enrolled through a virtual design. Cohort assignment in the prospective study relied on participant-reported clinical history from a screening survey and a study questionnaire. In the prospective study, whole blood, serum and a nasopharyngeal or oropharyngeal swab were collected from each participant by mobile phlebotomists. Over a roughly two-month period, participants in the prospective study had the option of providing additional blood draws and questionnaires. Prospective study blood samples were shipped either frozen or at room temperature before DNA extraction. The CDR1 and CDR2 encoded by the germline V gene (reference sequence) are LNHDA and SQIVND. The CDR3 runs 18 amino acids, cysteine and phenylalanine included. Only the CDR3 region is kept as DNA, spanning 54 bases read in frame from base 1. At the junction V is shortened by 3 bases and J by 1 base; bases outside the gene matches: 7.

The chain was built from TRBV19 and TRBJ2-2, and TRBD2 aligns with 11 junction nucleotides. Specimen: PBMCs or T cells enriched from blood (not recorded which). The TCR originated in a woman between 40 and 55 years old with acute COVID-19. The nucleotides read TGTGCCAGTAGTATTCGAACTAGCGGGGGCCGGAACACCGGGGAGCTGTTTTTT. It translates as CASSIRTSGGRNTGELFF.